A selection of T cell receptor beta chains follows, all from one sample in a study of response to subunit inactivated influenza vaccine. In TCRdb, the RT-PCR reads were re-called with MiXCR into one record per CDR3 protein. The data contain around 580,000 distinct CDR3 sequences, 13% to 15% of them singletons. The material was PBMCs from blood, obtained approximately 12 days after vaccination. These TCRs come from a man between 50 and 59 years old who received an inactivated influenza vaccine. Both conserved end residues are part of each CDR3. A D gene is named only where the DNA matches it firmly. A clone size is listed for some rows: how often the clone was seen (once, few, many), or a class if it is expanded.

cdr3_nt cdr3_aa j_call d_call clone_size v_call
TGTGCCAGCAGCCCCATGATTCAGGGATTCAGTGAAAAACTGTTTTTT CASSPMIQGFSEKLFF TRBJ1-4 NA many TRBV12-3/TRBV12-4
TGTGCCAGCAGTTTATTCCCACAGACTGAAGCTTTCTTT CASSLFPQTEAFF TRBJ1-1 NA few TRBV28
TGCAGCGTTGCCCACGGGGTCGATGAGCAGTTCTTC CSVAHGVDEQFF TRBJ2-1 NA many TRBV29-1
TGTGCTAGTGGTTTGTCACGGACTTCCTACAATGAGCAGTTCTTC CASGLSRTSYNEQFF TRBJ2-1 NA many TRBV12-5
TGCAGTGCTAGGCGACTGGCCGCCTTTGGGCCCCAGCATTTT CSARRLAAFGPQHF TRBJ1-5 NA NA TRBV20-1
TGTGCCAGCAGATTGGACAGGGCCTACAATGCGGACGAGCAGTACTTC CASRLDRAYNADEQYF TRBJ2-7 TRBD1 few TRBV6-2/TRBV6-3
TGCGCCAGCAGCGTGGCCGGGGGGAACTACGAGCAGTACTTC CASSVAGGNYEQYF TRBJ2-7 TRBD2 many TRBV5-1
TGTGCCAGTAGTATATTGGACAGCGTGGGAGAGACCCAGTACTTC CASSILDSVGETQYF TRBJ2-5 NA NA TRBV19
TGCAGTGCTACCGACCATGAGCGGGAGGGGCGACGGATCAATGAGCAGTTCTTC CSATDHEREGRRINEQFF TRBJ2-1 TRBD2 NA TRBV20-1
TGCGCCAGCAGCGCGGACAGGGCGATCTACGAGCAGTACTTC CASSADRAIYEQYF TRBJ2-7 TRBD1 few TRBV5-1
TGTGCCAGCACTAACGGGAGGCGCAACACTGAAGCTTTCTTT CASTNGRRNTEAFF TRBJ1-1 NA NA TRBV6-1
TGCGCCAGCGAAACTACAGGGGCGCAGGGCACTGAAGCTTTCTTT CASETTGAQGTEAFF TRBJ1-1 TRBD1 few TRBV5-1
TGCAGTGTAGTCCCAACCCAGAGCTCCTACGAGCAGTACTTC CSVVPTQSSYEQYF TRBJ2-7 NA NA TRBV20-1
TGCGCCAGCAGCACTCGGACAGGGGCGGCCTACGAGCAGTACTTC CASSTRTGAAYEQYF TRBJ2-7 TRBD1 few TRBV4-1
TGCAGCGTTTCTGGGACAAACGTCTACAATGAGCAGTTCTTC CSVSGTNVYNEQFF TRBJ2-1 NA many TRBV29-1
TGTGCCTGGAGCCCTAGTTTGGGATTCTCTGGGGCCAACGTCCTGACTTTC CAWSPSLGFSGANVLTF TRBJ2-6 NA NA TRBV30
TGTGCCAGCAGCTTTGAAGGTGGAACGCTTCTATCTGTAGCTTTCTTT CASSFEGGTLLSVAFF TRBJ1-1 NA few TRBV5-6
TGTGCCAGCAGCTTAGATCCACGTTCAAATTACGAGCAGTACTTC CASSLDPRSNYEQYF TRBJ2-7 NA few TRBV11-2
TGTGCCAGCAGTCGTAGTAGGAGGGCGGGGAATGAGCAGTTCTTC CASSRSRRAGNEQFF TRBJ2-1 NA few TRBV7-2
TGTGCCAGCAGGCCGGACAGTAATCAGCCCCAGCATTTT CASRPDSNQPQHF TRBJ1-5 NA NA TRBV7-2
TGTGCCAGCAGCCCGACAGGGGGCCATGAGCAGTTCTTC CASSPTGGHEQFF TRBJ2-1 TRBD1 many TRBV3-1
TGTGCCAGCAGCCAAGACCCCGGGACTGAGGGTTCCTTTAGGTCACCCCTCCACTTT CASSQDPGTEGSFRSPLHF TRBJ1-6 NA few TRBV14
TGTGCCAGCAGTGTAGCGGGAGGGATTGAGACCCAGTACTTC CASSVAGGIETQYF TRBJ2-5 TRBD2 few TRBV7-2
TGTGCCAGCAGTTTCAGTCTCGGGTGGTACGAGCAGTACTTC CASSFSLGWYEQYF TRBJ2-7 NA NA TRBV12-3/TRBV12-4
TGTGCCAGCAGGCGCAGGGATCTCTACATGGAGCAGTTCTTC CASRRRDLYMEQFF TRBJ2-1 NA NA TRBV6-1
TGCGCCAGCAGCACAGGACAGACTAGCTCCTACAATGAGCAGTTCTTC CASSTGQTSSYNEQFF TRBJ2-1 NA NA TRBV5-1
TGTGCCAGCAGTCAACAGGGGGCCTTTAACTATGGCTACACCTTC CASSQQGAFNYGYTF TRBJ1-2 TRBD1 NA TRBV12-3/TRBV12-4
TGTGCCAGCAGCCAAGAGAGTTCTAGCACAGATACGCAGTATTTT CASSQESSSTDTQYF TRBJ2-3 NA many TRBV4-2
TGTGCCAGCAGCATGGGGACAGTTAATCAGCCCCAGCATTTT CASSMGTVNQPQHF TRBJ1-5 TRBD1 few TRBV5-5
TGTGCCAGCAGCCTTAAGGGGGGACAGCTTACCAATCAGCCCCAGCATTTT CASSLKGGQLTNQPQHF TRBJ1-5 TRBD1 NA TRBV3-1
TGCAGTGCGGACCGGGACGACCGACTCTACGAGCAGTACTTC CSADRDDRLYEQYF TRBJ2-7 NA many TRBV20-1
TGCGCCAGCAGCCCGGGACTCCTTGGGGCAGATACGCAGTATTTT CASSPGLLGADTQYF TRBJ2-3 NA many TRBV5-1
TGTGCCACCAGTGGGGGACCCGGGGGAAATGAGCAGTTCTTC CATSGGPGGNEQFF TRBJ2-1 NA NA TRBV24-1
TGTGCCAGCAGCCTCCTAGGGGGGGCGGGGGAGCAGTTCTTC CASSLLGGAGEQFF TRBJ2-1 NA few TRBV14
TGCGCCAGCAGCCAAGCGGGACAGGGATTCGCAAGGAACACTGAAGCTTTCTTT CASSQAGQGFARNTEAFF TRBJ1-1 TRBD1 many TRBV4-1
TGTGCCACCAGCCTCGCCAGGGTTGGGGGAGATACGCAGTATTTT CATSLARVGGDTQYF TRBJ2-3 NA NA TRBV15
TGTGCCAGCAGCCTCGAGTCCAATGAGCAGTTCTTC CASSLESNEQFF TRBJ2-1 NA many TRBV12-3/TRBV12-4
TGTGCCATCAGTGAGTATCAGTCCTACGAGCAGTACTTC CAISEYQSYEQYF TRBJ2-7 NA few TRBV10-3
TGTGCCAGCAGCCCGGAGAGCCACACCGGGGAGCTGTTTTTT CASSPESHTGELFF TRBJ2-2 NA NA TRBV9
TGTGCCAGCTCACCGCAAACAGGGGTGTCCTACGAGCAGTACTTC CASSPQTGVSYEQYF TRBJ2-7 TRBD1 few TRBV18
TGTGCCAGCAGCCGGTGGGACAGCACCTACAATGAGCAGTTCTTC CASSRWDSTYNEQFF TRBJ2-1 TRBD1 NA TRBV3-1
TGTGCCAGCAGTTTAATGGGGGGGCCCGACAATGAGCAGTTCTTC CASSLMGGPDNEQFF TRBJ2-1 NA NA TRBV12-3/TRBV12-4
TGTGCCAGCAGTTTCGAGAGGGGCTACGAGCAGTACTTC CASSFERGYEQYF TRBJ2-7 NA NA TRBV6-2/TRBV6-3
TGCGCCAGCAGCCAAGATTCTTCGGGTTTGATTGAGCAGTTCTTC CASSQDSSGLIEQFF TRBJ2-1 NA NA TRBV4-3
TGCGCCAGCAGTGACGGACAGCTAAATCAGCCCCAGCATTTT CASSDGQLNQPQHF TRBJ1-5 NA few TRBV10-2
TGCAGTGCTGAATTTATTCCAAGGGTGGGCTCCTACGAGCAGTACTTC CSAEFIPRVGSYEQYF TRBJ2-7 NA few TRBV20-1
TGTGCCAGCAGTTACTCGAGGGGTTCCGGGGAGCTGTTTTTT CASSYSRGSGELFF TRBJ2-2 NA few TRBV6-5
TGTGCCAGCAGTAATAGGCTGAGGACCTACTACAATGAGCAGTTCTTC CASSNRLRTYYNEQFF TRBJ2-1 NA NA TRBV12-3/TRBV12-4
TGTGCCAGCAGTTACTCGAACAGGGGGCTACATAAAGTTTACGAGCAGTACTTC CASSYSNRGLHKVYEQYF TRBJ2-7 TRBD1 few TRBV6-5
TGCGCCAGCAGCCAAGATCTTGCGACAGGGACCTACGAGCAGTACTTC CASSQDLATGTYEQYF TRBJ2-7 TRBD1 NA TRBV4-3
TGTGCCAGCTCACCACCGCGCCAGCAAGAGACCCAGTACTTC CASSPPRQQETQYF TRBJ2-5 NA few TRBV18
TGTGCCAGCAGTACAAGACAAATCCCGGGGCAGTACTTC CASSTRQIPGQYF TRBJ2-7 NA few TRBV6-6
TGTGCCAGAAGCCTCTGGGGACAGGGGGCAAGGCAGCCCCAGCATTTT CARSLWGQGARQPQHF TRBJ1-5 TRBD1 NA TRBV5-3
TGTGCCAGCAGTTTGGCACGAACCGGGGAGCTGTTTTTT CASSLARTGELFF TRBJ2-2 NA many TRBV7-2